The present T cell receptor (beta chain) was sequenced within a study of somatic mutations in cytotoxic T cells in rheumatoid arthritis. Study details: There were some V beta antibody-stained T-cell populations flow-sorted at nearly 100% purity, and these included V beta1+ cells sequenced for TCRB.

Germline V gene sequence: CDR1 SGDLS, CDR2 YYNGEE. The CDR3 is 14 amino acids. The V end was cut by 0 bases, the J end by 2 bases, with 9 bases between. Findings and caveats of the study: Within the rheumatoid arthritis patients, CD8+ clonality went up as age increased (Spearman r=0.49). The same was not true of the healthy controls.

Each healthy control was a blood donor; the group had a median age of about 50 years (range about 21-70), and around 56% were female. TCRdb's table, derived via immunoSEQ multiplex PCR, lists solely in-frame clones and lacks some. Found here are about 8,600 clones, roughly 75% of them singletons; the top ten hold around 36%. Worth noting for this clone: The antigen remains undetermined.

Sequencing was carried out using CD8+ T cells sorted from blood. The TCR sequence derives from a woman aged 45 to 65 in good health. The chain uses TRBV9 and TRBJ2-7; a weak D match, TRBD1 (5 bases). CDR3 in DNA: TGTGCCAGCAGCGTAGCTGCAGGGACCTACGAGCAGTACTTC. It translates to CASSVAAGTYEQYF.